These 5 T cell receptor beta chains share one sample of origin, sequenced in a study of blood T cell repertoires in COVID-19. Assay used: immunoSEQ multiplex PCR; TCRdb lists only in-frame clones, some missing. Of over 140,000 clones in the sample, 70% to 80% were seen once. Sequences were obtained from peripheral blood. These receptors were taken from a woman of 80 years or more with active or convalescent COVID-19.

This clone showed up just once. The J gene is TRBJ1-1, the V gene TRBV6-5; TRBD1 might be the D (6 bases). This CDR3 is built from 16 residues. Germline assignment: CDR1 MNHEY and CDR2 SVGAGI. The V and J ends lost 2 bases and 5 bases respectively, with 18 bases between them. For the CDR3, the DNA is TGTGCCAGCAGTTACCAGGGGCGGGGGCGTAGGACTGAAGCTTTCTTT. Translating it yields CASSYQGRGRRTEAFF.

The chain couples TRBV5-1 to TRBJ2-2; the D gene is possibly TRBD1 (5 bases). V was cut by 5 bases and J by 6 bases, with 23 bases left in between. The CDR3 loop spans 17 amino acids. CDR1 and CDR2 from the germline V gene are SGHRS and YFSETQ. CDR3 residues: CASRDWTRSRNSGELFF. The CDR3 DNA follows: TGCGCCAGCAGAGACTGGACAAGGAGTCGGAATTCCGGGGAGCTGTTTTTT.

This rearrangement joins TRBV5-1 to TRBJ1-1; 12 bases match TRBD1. Looked up from germline, CDR1 is SGHRS and CDR2 is YFSETQ. Unmatched junction bases numbered 11, after V lost 4 bases and J lost 4 bases. The CDR3 has 17 amino acids. DNA for the CDR3: TGCGCCAGCAGCACGAACCGGGACAGGGGGCCTCTCACTGAAGCTTTCTTT. Translating gives CASSTNRDRGPLTEAFF.

The chain joins TRBV6-5 to TRBJ1-2; D is undetermined. CDR3 length: 14 residues. Trimming left V 5 bases short and J 6 bases short, with 16 bases between. Germline-derived CDR1 and CDR2 are MNHEY and SVGAGI. CDR3 sequence (DNA): TGTGCCAGCAGTCAGCAGAGTTCCCAGGATGGCTACACCTTC. It encodes CASSQQSSQDGYTF.

The CDR3 reads CASGVEQETQYF. CDR3 nucleotides: TGTGCCAGCGGTGTAGAGCAAGAGACCCAGTACTTC. The J gene is TRBJ2-5, the V gene TRBV28; D unresolved. Germline V gene lookup returns CDR1 MDHEN and CDR2 SYDVKM. There are 12 residues in the CDR3. Between the trimmed V and J ends, which lost 8 bases and 2 bases, there was a span of 9 bases.